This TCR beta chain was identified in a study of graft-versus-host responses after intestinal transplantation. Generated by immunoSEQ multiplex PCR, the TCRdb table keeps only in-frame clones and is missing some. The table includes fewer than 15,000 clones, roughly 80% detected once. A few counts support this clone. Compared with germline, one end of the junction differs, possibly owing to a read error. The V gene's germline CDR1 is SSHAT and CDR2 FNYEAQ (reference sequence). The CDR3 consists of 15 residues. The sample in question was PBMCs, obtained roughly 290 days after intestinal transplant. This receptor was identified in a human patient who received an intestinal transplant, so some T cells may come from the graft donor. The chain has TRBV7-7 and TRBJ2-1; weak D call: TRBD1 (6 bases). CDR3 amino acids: CASSFGTLIGDEQFF. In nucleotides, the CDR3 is TGTGCTAGCAGCTTTGGGACACTGATTGGTGATGAGCAGTTCTTC. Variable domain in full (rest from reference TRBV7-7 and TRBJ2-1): GAGVSQSPRYKVTKRGQDVTLRCDPISSHATLYWYQQALGQGPEFLTYFNYEAQPDKSGLPSDRFSAERPEGSISTLTIQRTEQRDSAMYRCASSFGTLIGDEQFFGPGTRLTVL.